Listed below are T cell receptor beta chains from one sample, sequenced in a study of blood T cell repertoires in COVID-19. Data came from immunoSEQ multiplex PCR; TCRdb stores just in-frame clones and leaves some out. The sample contains roughly 160,000 clones, about 86% of which appear only once. The sequenced sample was peripheral blood. The receptors were gathered from a man aged 50-59 years with active or convalescent COVID-19. CDR3s include the opening cysteine and the closing phenylalanine or tryptophan. The D gene is left open where the match is weak. Where a row states a size, it is once, few, many or the class of an expanded clone; other rows omit it.

clone size	V gene	J gene	D gene	CDR3 length	CDR3 DNA	CDR3 protein
.	TRBV19	TRBJ2-2	TRBD1	14	TGTGCCAGTAGTATTGAGGGGGCCCCCGGGGAGCTGTTTTTT	CASSIEGAPGELFF
.	TRBV5-8	TRBJ2-5	TRBD1	16	TGTGCCAGCAGCCCTTGGACAGGGGCGAACCAAGAGACCCAGTACTTC	CASSPWTGANQETQYF
.	TRBV19	TRBJ2-5	.	14	TGTGCCAGTAGTATAGGCCGGGGTAGAGAGACCCAGTACTTC	CASSIGRGRETQYF
once	TRBV19	TRBJ2-2	.	14	TGTGCCAGTAGTATACAGGGTTCCACCGGGGAGCTGTTTTTT	CASSIQGSTGELFF
once	TRBV4-1	TRBJ1-4	.	17	TGCGCCAGCAGCCAATTCAATAAACAGCCAACTAATGAAAAACTGTTTTTT	CASSQFNKQPTNEKLFF
once	TRBV28	TRBJ1-6	.	12	TGTGCCAGCAGTTCGGGATTCTCACCCCTCCACTTT	CASSSGFSPLHF
.	TRBV6-5	TRBJ2-3	TRBD1	15	TGTGCCAGCAACCCGGGACAGGCTAGCACAGATACGCAGTATTTT	CASNPGQASTDTQYF
.	TRBV20-1	TRBJ2-7	TRBD1	15	TGCAGTGCTAGTGATGGACAGGGCGGACACTACGAGCAGTACTTC	CSASDGQGGHYEQYF
.	TRBV7-2	TRBJ1-6	.	16	TGTGCCAGCAGCTTAGAGGGCAGGGGAGCGCGTTCACCCCTCCACTTT	CASSLEGRGARSPLHF
.	TRBV4-2	TRBJ1-1	.	14	TGTGCCAGCAGCCAAGGGAGGGAGAACACTGAAGCTTTCTTT	CASSQGRENTEAFF
.	TRBV19	TRBJ2-1	TRBD2	15	TGTGCCAGTAGTGGGGCGGGAGGGGCCTACAATGAGCAGTTCTTC	CASSGAGGAYNEQFF
.	TRBV6-6	TRBJ2-7	TRBD2	15	TGTGCCAGCGGCCCCGGGCTAGCGGGGTCCTACGAGCAGTACTTC	CASGPGLAGSYEQYF
.	TRBV2	TRBJ2-7	.	11	TGTGCCAGCATCTTAGACTACGAGCAGTACTTC	CASILDYEQYF
.	TRBV4-2	TRBJ2-5	TRBD2	15	TGTGCCAGCAGCCAAGCTGGGAGGGCCGTAGAGACCCAGTACTTC	CASSQAGRAVETQYF
.	TRBV19	TRBJ2-3	.	12	TGTGCCAGTAGTACGACAGCAGATACGCAGTATTTT	CASSTTADTQYF
.	TRBV5-1	TRBJ2-2	TRBD2	16	TGCGCCAGCAGCTTGACGGGGGGGCGAGAGGCCGGGGAGCTGTTTTTT	CASSLTGGREAGELFF
.	TRBV5-1	TRBJ1-1	TRBD1	14	TGCGCCAGCAGCTCGACAGGGCAATACACTGAAGCTTTCTTT	CASSSTGQYTEAFF
.	TRBV29-1	TRBJ2-1	.	12	TGCAGCGTTGTTCTAGCTCTGAATGAGCAGTTCTTC	CSVVLALNEQFF
.	TRBV18	TRBJ2-7	TRBD1	11	TGTGCCAGCTCAGACAGGGGCGAGCAGTACTTC	CASSDRGEQYF
.	TRBV7-9	TRBJ2-1	TRBD2	16	TGTGCCAGCAGCTTAGCGACTAGCGGGAGTTTATATGAGCAGTTCTTC	CASSLATSGSLYEQFF
once	TRBV27	TRBJ2-3	TRBD2	15	TGTGCCAGCAGTTTATTACGGGGGGGCACAGATACGCAGTATTTT	CASSLLRGGTDTQYF
.	TRBV19	TRBJ1-1	.	15	TGTGCCAGTAGTGAGAGACACCTTAAGAACACTGAAGCTTTCTTT	CASSERHLKNTEAFF